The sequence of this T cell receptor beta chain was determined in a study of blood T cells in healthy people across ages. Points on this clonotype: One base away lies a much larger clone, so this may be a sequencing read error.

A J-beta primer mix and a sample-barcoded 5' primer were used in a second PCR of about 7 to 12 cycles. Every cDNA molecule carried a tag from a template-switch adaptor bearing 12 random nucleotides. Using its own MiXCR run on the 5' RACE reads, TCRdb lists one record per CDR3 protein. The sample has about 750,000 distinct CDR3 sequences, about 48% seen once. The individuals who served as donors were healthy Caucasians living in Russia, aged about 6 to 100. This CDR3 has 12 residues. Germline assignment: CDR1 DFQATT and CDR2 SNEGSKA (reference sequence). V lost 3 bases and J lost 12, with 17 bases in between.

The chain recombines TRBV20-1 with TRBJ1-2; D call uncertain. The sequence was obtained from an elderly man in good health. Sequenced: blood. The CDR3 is CSASFAERGHTF. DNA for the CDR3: TGCAGTGCTAGTTTCGCGGAGCGCGGCCACACCTTC.